This T cell receptor (beta chain) was found in a study of cytomegalovirus exposure and HLA in healthy donors. As regards this clone: Its antigen is undetermined.

Study findings and constraints: CMV antigen specificity of a few CMV-associated chains was confirmed in vitro. With high specificity and sensitivity, the classifier reportedly diagnosed cytomegalovirus status.

This CDR3 comprises 15 residues. Trimming took off 4 bases at V and 0 bases at J, with 12 bases between the two ends. Germline assignment: CDR1 SNHLY and CDR2 FYNNEI. Sequenced by immunoSEQ multiplex PCR; TCRdb stores in-frame clones only, minus some. Of over 110,000 clones listed, about 87% are singletons. The V gene is TRBV2, the J gene TRBJ1-2; D ambiguous. This sequence was found in a man younger than 35 in good health and CMV-seropositive. The specimen was PBMCs. CDR3 protein: CASSGAHAANYGYTF. DNA of the CDR3: TGTGCCAGCAGTGGGGCCCATGCCGCTAACTATGGCTACACCTTC.